This record concerns one T cell receptor (beta chain) sequence. In germline, CDR1 is SGHVS, CDR2 FQNEAQ. The length of the CDR3 is 14 residues. V was shortened by 1 base and J by 2 bases, with 8 bases between the two germline ends. The source of the sample is a study of blood T cell repertoires in COVID-19. Overall study context: Collection of acute and convalescent COVID-19 samples took place in the United States, Italy and Spain. Sources were T cells, B-cell-depleted T cells, or PBMCs; the material itself was cDNA or gDNA.

TCRdb's table, derived via immunoSEQ multiplex PCR, lists solely in-frame clones and lacks some. This table holds fewer than 150,000 clones, less than 90% found once. This sequence originates from a man aged 65-85 years who had recovered from COVID-19. Sequenced sample: peripheral blood. V usage is TRBV7-8 and J usage is TRBJ1-1; D gene unclear. The CDR3 region is CASSLGGYNTEAFF. The CDR3 DNA follows: TGTGCCAGCAGCTTAGGAGGATATAACACTGAAGCTTTCTTT.